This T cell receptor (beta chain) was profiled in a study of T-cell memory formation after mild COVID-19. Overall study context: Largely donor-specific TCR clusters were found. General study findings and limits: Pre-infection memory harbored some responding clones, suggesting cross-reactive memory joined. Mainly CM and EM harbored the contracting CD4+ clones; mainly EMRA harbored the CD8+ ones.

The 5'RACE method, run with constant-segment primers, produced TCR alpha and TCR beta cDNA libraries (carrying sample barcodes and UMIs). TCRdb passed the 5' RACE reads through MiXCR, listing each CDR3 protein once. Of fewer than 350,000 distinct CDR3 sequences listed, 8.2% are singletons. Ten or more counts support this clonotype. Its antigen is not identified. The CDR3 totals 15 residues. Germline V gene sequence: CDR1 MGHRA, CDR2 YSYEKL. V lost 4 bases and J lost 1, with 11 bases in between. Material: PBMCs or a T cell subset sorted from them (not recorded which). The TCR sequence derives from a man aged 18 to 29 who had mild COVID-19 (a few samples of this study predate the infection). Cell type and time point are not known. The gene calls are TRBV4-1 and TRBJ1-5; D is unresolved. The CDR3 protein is CASSRRAVSNQPQHF. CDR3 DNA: TGCGCCAGCAGCCGGAGGGCTGTGAGCAATCAGCCCCAGCATTTT.